Following are 14 T cell receptor beta chains from one sample sequenced in a study of T cell repertoires in cytomegalovirus infection. Their cognate antigens are unknown. MiXCR, applied by TCRdb to the reads, yields one record per CDR3 protein. The sample yields approximately 770,000 distinct CDR3 sequences, 25% to 35% seen once. Specimen: cultured CD8+ T cells from PBMCs, collected from culture after CMV antigen stimulation. The receptors originated from a human donor in good health (CMV status not recorded). Some clones in this sample may be carry-over from other donors' samples.

J is TRBJ2-5 and V is TRBV7-9; D tentatively reads TRBD1 or TRBD2 (5 bases each). CDR1 is SEHNR and CDR2 is FQNEAQ in the germline V gene (reference sequence). The CDR3 contains 15 residues. V was shortened by 3 bases and J by 2 bases, with 13 bases between the two germline ends. The CDR3, as DNA: TGTGCCAGCAGCTTGGTCGGGACGGGACAAGAGACCCAGTACTTC. It translates to CASSLVGTGQETQYF.

Only a few counts were recorded for this clonotype. The J gene is TRBJ1-5, the V gene TRBV14; D ambiguous. Trimming stripped 6 bases from V and 6 bases from J, with 12 bases between. CDR3 length equals 13 residues. Germline CDR1 SGHDN, CDR2 FVKESK. CDR3 sequence reads: CASSPGGSQPQHF. The DNA for the CDR3 is TGTGCCAGCAGTCCCGGTGGAAGTCAGCCCCAGCATTTT.

V and J are TRBV4-3 and TRBJ1-2, with D possibly TRBD1 on 6 matching bases. CDR3 length equals 14 residues. V was shortened by 0 bases and J by 4 bases, with 9 bases between the two germline ends. Per germline, CDR1 LGHNA and CDR2 YSLEER. The CDR3 nucleotides are TGCGCCAGCAGCCAAGATTGGGGGGCCTATGGCTACACCTTC. Its translation: CASSQDWGAYGYTF.

This chain joins TRBV27 and TRBJ2-1; 7 bases match TRBD2. J lost 3 bases, V lost 0 bases, and 5 bases had no gene match. This CDR3 contains 16 residues. Germline V CDR1 and CDR2: MNHEY, SMNVEV (reference sequence). The CDR3 coding sequence is TGTGCCAGCAGTTTATCCAGCGGGGTGATCTACAATGAGCAGTTCTTC. Protein: CASSLSSGVIYNEQFF.

The V and J genes are TRBV7-9 and TRBJ1-3; TRBD1 might be the D (6 bases). This CDR3 is built from 15 residues. Germline CDR1 reads SEHNR; CDR2 reads FQNEAQ (reference sequence). Deletions cut 3 bases from V and 2 bases from J, with 11 bases between. Here the CDR3 DNA reads TGTGCCAGCAGCTTCCGGGACAAAGCTGGAAACACCATATATTTT. Translating it yields CASSFRDKAGNTIYF.

This clonotype appeared once. One end of the junction varies from germline; a read error may be responsible. CDR3 DNA: TGTGCCAGCAGCACTAAGGGGACCTTCAATCAGCTCCAGCATTTT. Residues: CASSTKGTFNQLQHF. V usage is TRBV6-1 and J usage is TRBJ1-5; a weak D match, TRBD1 (5 bases). This CDR3 contains 15 residues. Per germline, CDR1 MNHNS and CDR2 SASEGT.

CDR3 nucleotides: TGTGCCAGCAGCCCGCTAGACCGAAGCCTAACTGAAGCTTTCTTT. Its translation: CASSPLDRSLTEAFF. The V and J genes are TRBV7-4 and TRBJ1-1; no reliable D call. Trimming pared 5 bases from V and 5 bases from J, leaving 18 bases between. CDR3 length: 15 residues. Germline-derived CDR1 and CDR2 are SGHVT and SQSDAQ.

This clonotype has more than one count but fewer than ten. The J gene is TRBJ1-2, the V gene TRBV27; D is unresolved. Germline V lookup: CDR1 MNHEY, CDR2 SMNVEV (reference sequence). V dropped 2 bases and J dropped 13 bases, with 17 bases sitting between them. This CDR3 is 13 amino acids long. This CDR3 reads CASSLDGRTWATF. DNA of the CDR3: TGTGCCAGCAGTTTAGATGGGCGAACTTGGGCCACCTTC.

V gene TRBV25-1 combines with J gene TRBJ2-7, with a weak D call TRBD1 (5 bases). The CDR3 loop spans 14 amino acids. V was cut by 9 bases and J by 5 bases, with 20 bases left in between. CDR1 and CDR2 from the germline V gene are MGHDK and SYGVNS. This chain's CDR3 is CARFTGRRWDEQYV. For the CDR3, the DNA is TGTGCCAGATTTACAGGCAGACGTTGGGACGAGCAGTACGTC.

V and J are TRBV6-6 and TRBJ2-5, with 9 nucleotides matching TRBD1. Unmatched junction bases numbered 6, after V lost 6 bases and J lost 4 bases. The CDR3 is made up of 14 amino acids. CDR1 and CDR2 (germline): MNHNY, SVGAGI (reference sequence). In DNA form, the CDR3 reads TGTGCCAGCAGGACCCCGGGACAGGGAGAGACCCAGTACTTC. This translates into CASRTPGQGETQYF.

A few counts support this clonotype. The chain is built from TRBV7-9 and TRBJ2-7, with D tentatively TRBD1 (6 bases). Germline V gene sequence: CDR1 SEHNR, CDR2 FQNEAQ (reference sequence). The CDR3 contains 14 residues. Trimming removed 4 bases at V and 2 bases at J, with 12 bases between. Here the CDR3 DNA reads TGTGCCAGCAGCTCCGTTACAGGGACCTACGAGCAGTACTTC. It yields the protein CASSSVTGTYEQYF.

The chain employs TRBV28 and TRBJ2-3; 9 bases align to TRBD1. Trimming at V came to 6 bases and at J to 3 bases, leaving 4 bases not matched to a gene. The CDR3 is 14 residues long. Germline lookup yields CDR1 MDHEN and CDR2 SYDVKM. For the CDR3, the DNA is TGTGCCAGCAGCTGGGACAGGGCGACAGATACGCAGTATTTT. Amino acids: CASSWDRATDTQYF.

This clonotype was observed once. The CDR3 bases are TGTGCCATCAGTGAGACTAGCGGGAGTCGCGGGGAGCTGTTTTTT. Its translation: CAISETSGSRGELFF. The gene calls are TRBV10-3 and TRBJ2-2, with TRBD2 identical over 11 bases. Germline V gene sequence: CDR1 ENHRY, CDR2 SYGVKD. The CDR3 covers 15 residues. The trim removed 2 bases at V and 7 bases at J, leaving 3 bases unmatched.

This chain links TRBV27 with TRBJ2-7, with D possibly TRBD1 on 5 matching bases. This CDR3 is built from 15 residues. Germline lookup yields CDR1 MNHEY and CDR2 SMNVEV (reference sequence). Trimming shortened V by 0 bases and J by 3 bases, and 12 bases separated the two germline ends. CDR3 sequence reads: CASSLSWGSIYEQYF. The CDR3 nucleotides read TGTGCCAGCAGTTTATCATGGGGCTCAATCTACGAGCAGTACTTC.